The sample holds a few counts of the clone carrying this TCR beta chain. The data derive from a study of blood T cell repertoires in COVID-19. Study at large: Acute and convalescent COVID-19 specimens originated in the United States, Italy and Spain. Sample material is recorded as cDNA or gDNA derived from T cells, B-cell-depleted T cells, or PBMCs.

Germline trimming cut 6 bases from V and 8 bases from J; bases unmatched to any gene: 11. CDR1 and CDR2 from the germline V gene are MNHEY and SVGAGI. This CDR3 has 15 amino acids. Source study methods: The authors estimated nucleated cell counts from reference gene primer amplification. Assay used: immunoSEQ multiplex PCR; TCRdb lists only in-frame clones, some missing. Clonal size and the V and J genes are those of that table, whereas D and trimming came from the DNA. The sample lists some 140,000 clones, roughly four fifths occurring once. Source material: peripheral blood. The TCR sequence derives from an older woman with acute or convalescent COVID-19. The chain carries TRBV6-5 and TRBJ1-4; 8 bases map to TRBD1. The CDR3 sequence is CASSDPGQGLEKLFF. CDR3 nucleotides: TGTGCCAGCAGCGACCCCGGACAGGGTCTAGAAAAACTGTTTTTT.